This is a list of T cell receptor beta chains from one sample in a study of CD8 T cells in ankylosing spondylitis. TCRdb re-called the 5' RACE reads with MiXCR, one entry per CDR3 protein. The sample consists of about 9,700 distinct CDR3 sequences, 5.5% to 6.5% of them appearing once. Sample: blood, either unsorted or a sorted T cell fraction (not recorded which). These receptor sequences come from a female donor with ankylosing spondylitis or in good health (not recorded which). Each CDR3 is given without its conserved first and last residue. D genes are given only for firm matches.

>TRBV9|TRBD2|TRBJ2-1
ASSERTSGSPPEQF
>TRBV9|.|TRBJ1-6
ASRAGDSPLH
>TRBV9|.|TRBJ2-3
ASSVAPGAGDTQY
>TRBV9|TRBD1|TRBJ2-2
ASSVPSTGGANTGELF
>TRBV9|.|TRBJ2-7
ASSAGYEQY
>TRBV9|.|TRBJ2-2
ASSTDGHTGELF
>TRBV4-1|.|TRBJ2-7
ASAQSLIGYEQY
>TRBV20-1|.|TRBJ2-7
SAIWADTYEQY
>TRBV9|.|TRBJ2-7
ASSVAAGGLEQY
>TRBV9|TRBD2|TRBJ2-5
ASSLAGGLETQY
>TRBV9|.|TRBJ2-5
ASSAGEREWETQY
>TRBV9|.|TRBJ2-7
ASSVAGTYNYEQY
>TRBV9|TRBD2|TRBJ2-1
ASSSRGGGYNEQF
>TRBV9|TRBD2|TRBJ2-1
ASSFGTSAGYNEQF
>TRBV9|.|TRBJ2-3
ASSVVTDTQY
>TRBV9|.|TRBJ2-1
ASSVGADPPNEQF
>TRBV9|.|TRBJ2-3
ASSAQGRKTDTQY
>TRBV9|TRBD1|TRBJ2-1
ASSGDRGLNEQF
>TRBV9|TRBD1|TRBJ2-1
ASSAPGQGEHEQF
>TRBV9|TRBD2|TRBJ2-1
ASSARGAIYNEQF
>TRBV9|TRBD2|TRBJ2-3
ASSSSGVKDTQY
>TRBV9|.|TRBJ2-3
ASSPDPDTQY
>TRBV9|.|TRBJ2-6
ASSVAISGANVLT
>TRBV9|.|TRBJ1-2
ASTLTGAPNYGYT
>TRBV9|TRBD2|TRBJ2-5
ASSEAGGQTQY
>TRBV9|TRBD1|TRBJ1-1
ASSGDRLNTEAF
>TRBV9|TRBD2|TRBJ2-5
ASSLGDYQETQY
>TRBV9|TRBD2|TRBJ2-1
ASSVGSGGSNEQF